The 27 T cell receptor beta chains in this list originate from one sample, sequenced in a study of cytomegalovirus exposure and HLA in healthy donors. Profiled with immunoSEQ multiplex PCR; TCRdb holds only in-frame clones, not every one. Here the sample spans 150,000 to 200,000 clones, around 84% being singletons. Sequenced: PBMCs. These receptors were collected from a man between 18 and 35 years old in good health and CMV-seropositive.

This clone was detected once. CDR3 sequence reads: CAVNRGTSTDTQYF. CDR3 sequence (DNA): TGTGCCGTCAACAGGGGAACTAGCACAGATACGCAGTATTTT. The V call is TRBV6-6, the J call TRBJ2-3; TRBD1 agrees at 7 bases. This CDR3 has 14 residues. Trimming at V came to 11 bases and at J to 0 bases, leaving 8 bases not matched to a gene. Germline lookup yields CDR1 MNHNY and CDR2 SVGAGI (reference sequence).

The chain carries TRBV18 and TRBJ1-2; no definite D call. Germline loops: CDR1 KGHSH, CDR2 LQKENI. Trimming stripped 2 bases from V and 7 bases from J, with 11 bases between. This CDR3 is built from 13 residues. The CDR3 DNA reads as TGTGCCAGCTCACCAAGCGGATCAGGTGGCTACACCTTC. Amino acids: CASSPSGSGGYTF.

The chain links TRBV21-1 to TRBJ2-7; TRBD2 is the table's D call and was not checked against the DNA. TRBV21-1 has pseudogene status. The CDR3 length is 14 residues. CDR3 region: CASSRDGTYERQYF. CDR3 nucleotide sequence: TGTGCCAGCAGTCGGGACGGGACTTACGAGCGGCAGTACTTC.

CDR3 DNA: TGTGCCAGCCGCTGGACAGTAAAGGCGGGCGGCTACACCTTC. It specifies CASRWTVKAGGYTF. The rearrangement joins TRBV7-2 to TRBJ1-2; TRBD1 is a possible D gene (6 bases). Trimming pared 8 bases from V and 8 bases from J, leaving 21 bases between. The CDR3 covers 14 residues. Germline V gene sequence: CDR1 SGHTA, CDR2 FQGNSA.

This clone was observed a handful of times. The chain employs TRBV19 and TRBJ1-1; weak D call: TRBD1 (5 bases). This CDR3 is built from 13 residues. V lost 6 bases and J 10 bases, leaving 18 bases between the germline ends. Germline V gene sequence: CDR1 LNHDA, CDR2 SQIVND (reference sequence). The CDR3 DNA follows: TGTGCCAGTAGCCTACTTGGGGACTCGGGAGCTTTCTTT. Its protein is CASSLLGDSGAFF.

This clone was counted a single time. The chain is built from TRBV5-1 and TRBJ1-2, with D tentatively TRBD1 (6 bases). CDR3 length equals 15 residues. The V end was cut by 7 bases, the J end by 8 bases, with 24 bases between. From germline, CDR1 is SGHRS and CDR2 YFSETQ. The CDR3 DNA sequence: TGCGCCAGCTCCCGGACTCTATCTTTCCAGGGGGGCTACACCTTC. As protein: CASSRTLSFQGGYTF.

The V call is TRBV4-2, the J call TRBJ2-1, with TRBD1 as a possible D gene (5 bases). V was clipped by 4 bases and J by 8 bases, with 12 bases between them. This CDR3 contains 13 residues. The germline CDR1 and CDR2 sequences are LGHNA and YNFKEQ. In nucleotides, the CDR3 is TGTGCCAGCAGCCCCCCTGGGGCCGATGAGCAGTTCTTC. Translation: CASSPPGADEQFF.

V and J are TRBV9 and TRBJ2-1; 9 bases fit TRBD2. In germline, CDR1 is SGDLS, CDR2 YYNGEE. The CDR3 has 15 residues. V lost 0 bases and J lost 6; bases outside the gene matches: 4. The CDR3, as DNA: TGTGCCAGCAGCGTAGAGGGACTAGCTCTCAATGAGCAGTTCTTC. Protein product: CASSVEGLALNEQFF.

The chain carries TRBV7-9 and TRBJ1-4; TRBD1 might be the D (5 bases). V was trimmed by 6 bases and J by 8 bases, leaving 19 bases between them. There are 15 residues in the CDR3. Germline V gene lookup returns CDR1 SEHNR and CDR2 FQNEAQ (reference sequence). This CDR3 is CASRSATGGGEKLFF. As DNA, the CDR3 is TGTGCCAGCAGGTCCGCGACCGGGGGAGGGGAAAAACTGTTTTTT.

The chain combines TRBV5-1 with TRBJ1-1; 7 bases line up with TRBD1. J was trimmed by 2 bases and V by 4 bases; bases with no gene match: 11. This CDR3 has 16 amino acids. Germline V gene sequence: CDR1 SGHRS, CDR2 YFSETQ. CDR3 region: CASSGKDRTANTEAFF. The DNA of the CDR3 is TGCGCCAGCAGCGGCAAGGACAGGACGGCCAACACTGAAGCTTTCTTT.

This chain uses TRBV28 with TRBJ2-7, with TRBD1 as a possible D gene (5 bases). V lost 5 bases to trimming and J lost 1 base, with 9 bases between them. Looked up from germline, CDR1 is MDHEN and CDR2 is SYDVKM. The CDR3 length is 13 residues. CDR3 loop: CASSRQLSYEQYF. CDR3 nucleotide sequence: TGTGCCAGCAGTCGACAGCTTTCCTACGAGCAGTACTTC.

The genes are TRBV6-5 and TRBJ1-2; no clear D gene. Germline assignment: CDR1 MNHEY and CDR2 SVGAGI. CDR3 length: 15 residues. The V end lost 7 bases, the J end lost 0 bases, and 15 bases lay between the germline ends. This chain's CDR3 is CASNPLEGSNYGYTF. The CDR3 DNA reads as TGTGCCAGCAACCCGCTGGAGGGTTCTAACTATGGCTACACCTTC.

The CDR3 spells CASSFYDRNTDTQYF. In DNA form, the CDR3 reads TGTGCCAGCAGCTTTTACGACAGGAACACAGATACGCAGTATTTT. The chain uses TRBV9 and TRBJ2-3; D is possibly TRBD1 (6 bases). CDR3 size: 15 residues. CDR1 and CDR2 (germline): SGDLS, YYNGEE. Trimming left V 4 bases short and J 2 bases short, with 14 bases between.

This chain connects TRBV30 to TRBJ2-7, with a possible D match to TRBD2 (5 bases). This CDR3 has 14 residues. Germline V gene lookup returns CDR1 GTSNPN and CDR2 SVGIG (reference sequence). Between the trimmed V and J ends, which lost 2 bases and 6 bases, there was a span of 17 bases. The CDR3 is CAWSLLHGVGEQYF. The CDR3 DNA follows: TGTGCCTGGAGTCTGCTTCACGGGGTGGGCGAGCAGTACTTC.

The chain joins TRBV18 to TRBJ2-7, with D tentatively TRBD1 (6 bases). CDR1 and CDR2 from the germline V gene are KGHSH and LQKENI. The CDR3 runs to 11 residues. V dropped 3 bases and J dropped 6 bases, with 6 bases sitting between them. The CDR3 DNA reads TGTGCCAGCTCACCGGGGGCCGAGCAGTACTTC. Its protein is CASSPGAEQYF.

Only one count was recorded for this clone. V usage is TRBV4-2 and J usage is TRBJ2-2; 7 positions agree with TRBD2. Trimming cost V 1 base and J 3 bases; bases outside gene matches: 11. The germline V gene encodes CDR1 LGHNA and CDR2 YNFKEQ. The CDR3 totals 18 residues. This CDR3 is CASSQGITGTTDTGELFF. The CDR3, as DNA: TGTGCCAGCAGCCAAGGTATAACCGGGACTACAGACACCGGGGAGCTGTTTTTT.

The chain carries TRBV7-6 and TRBJ2-1; 11 bases align to TRBD2. The CDR3 has 16 residues. Germline lookup yields CDR1 SGHVS and CDR2 FNYEAQ. V gave up 5 bases and J gave up 6 bases; unmatched junction bases: 9. The CDR3 spells CASSHRLAGLPNEQFF. CDR3 coding DNA: TGTGCCAGCAGCCACCGACTAGCGGGACTTCCCAATGAGCAGTTCTTC.

This rearrangement joins TRBV28 to TRBJ2-7, with 11 bases that match TRBD2. CDR3 length: 16 residues. The germline V gene has CDR1 MDHEN and CDR2 SYDVKM. Trimming removed 6 bases from V and 6 bases from J; junction bases left unmatched: 13. CDR3 amino acids: CASSLAGGPGAAEQYF. The CDR3, as DNA: TGTGCCAGCAGCCTAGCGGGAGGCCCTGGGGCGGCCGAGCAGTACTTC.

The rearrangement links TRBV5-1 to TRBJ1-1; 8 bases align to TRBD1. The CDR3 loop spans 16 amino acids. J was trimmed by 1 base and V by 2 bases; bases with no gene match: 7. Germline V CDR1 and CDR2: SGHRS, YFSETQ. The CDR3 here is CASSLDYRGSNTEAFF. The CDR3 nucleotides are TGCGCCAGCAGCTTAGATTACAGGGGGTCGAACACTGAAGCTTTCTTT.

The J gene is TRBJ2-1, the V gene TRBV7-9, with TRBD2 matching 7 bases. V gave up 5 bases and J gave up 5 bases; unmatched junction bases: 9. The CDR3 runs 15 residues. In germline, CDR1 is SEHNR, CDR2 FQNEAQ (reference sequence). CDR3 sequence: CASSETAGVHNEQFF. The CDR3 coding sequence is TGTGCCAGCAGCGAGACTGCGGGAGTTCACAATGAGCAGTTCTTC.

The genes are TRBV25-1 and TRBJ2-3; weak D call: TRBD1 (6 bases). Germline loops: CDR1 MGHDK, CDR2 SYGVNS. V was cut by 2 bases and J by 3 bases, with 12 bases left in between. The CDR3 runs 15 residues. Here the CDR3 DNA reads TGTGCCAGCAGTGAAACAGGGAGCCCGACAGATACGCAGTATTTT. Protein sequence: CASSETGSPTDTQYF.

The chain joins TRBV5-4 to TRBJ2-1; D possibly corresponds to TRBD2 (6 bases). V lost 3 bases to trimming and J lost 0 bases, with 16 bases between them. Germline CDR1 and CDR2: SGHNT and YYREEE (reference sequence). The CDR3 contains 17 residues. CDR3 loop: CASSWGGPASSYNEQFF. The CDR3 region has the DNA TGTGCCAGCAGCTGGGGAGGCCCTGCGAGCTCCTACAATGAGCAGTTCTTC.

V gene TRBV29-1 combines with J gene TRBJ1-2; tentatively, D is TRBD1 (5 bases). The CDR3 extends over 14 amino acids. V gave up 7 bases and J gave up 4 bases, with 19 bases separating them. Germline CDR1 reads SQVTM; CDR2 reads ANQGSEA. In DNA form, the CDR3 reads TGCAGCGCCGTCCCGGGACTGATAAGCTATGGCTACACCTTC. It codes for CSAVPGLISYGYTF.

CDR3 residues: CASVSTVTGNYGYTF. For the CDR3, the DNA is TGTGCCAGCGTGTCGACCGTTACAGGGAACTATGGCTACACCTTC. The chain has TRBV7-9 and TRBJ1-2; maybe TRBD1 (6 bases). Trimming left V 8 bases short and J 2 bases short, with 18 bases between. Germline CDR1 reads SEHNR; CDR2 reads FQNEAQ (reference sequence). The CDR3 length is 15 residues.

The genes are TRBV4-2 and TRBJ2-7; TRBD2 is a possible D gene (6 bases). The V end lost 4 bases, the J end lost 1 base, and 20 bases lay between the germline ends. Germline V gene lookup returns CDR1 LGHNA and CDR2 YNFKEQ. This CDR3 is built from 17 residues. Here the CDR3 DNA reads TGTGCCAGCAGCCGCACAATAGGGACTTCTGGGTCCTACGAGCAGTACTTC. It encodes CASSRTIGTSGSYEQYF.

The V call is TRBV28, the J call TRBJ1-2, with D hard to call. Germline CDR1 is MDHEN and CDR2 is SYDVKM. With 6 bases removed from V and 0 bases from J, the gap between germline ends came to 11 bases. This CDR3 has 14 amino acids. The CDR3 nucleotides are TGTGCCAGCAGCAATGCGGGCACTAACTATGGCTACACCTTC. Translated: CASSNAGTNYGYTF.

The genes are TRBV14 and TRBJ2-7; possibly TRBD2 for D (5 bases). Between the trimmed V and J ends, which lost 3 bases and 2 bases, there was a span of 8 bases. This CDR3 spans 13 amino acids. Germline CDR1 SGHDN, CDR2 FVKESK. The CDR3 sequence is CASSQGVAYEQYF. The CDR3 DNA follows: TGTGCCAGCAGCCAGGGAGTCGCCTACGAGCAGTACTTC.